This T cell receptor beta chain appears in the sequencing data of a study of response to subunit inactivated influenza vaccine listed by TCRdb under 2018. Context from the whole study: Deep quantitative T cell receptor repertoire profiling was used in the study to track responses to a trivalent subunit inactivated influenza vaccine.

There are a few counts of this clonotype. The target of this receptor is not known. No clone much larger than this one lies a single base away; base qualities are absent. General findings and caveats noted by the study authors: It was suggested by the authors that each seasonal influenza vaccination may recruit only a limited number of new T cells.

V loses 4 bases, J loses 5 bases, and the germline ends lie 5 bases apart. As encoded in the germline V gene, CDR1 is SQVTM while CDR2 is ANQGSEA. Counted from cysteine to phenylalanine, this CDR3 has 11 amino acids. The read is trimmed to its CDR3 DNA, 33 bases read in frame from base 1. Interpreted using the paper, the time point label stands for: around 42 days after influenza vaccine administration. Library preparation used RT-PCR. The data were produced on an Illumina HiSeq 2500. TCRdb ran its own pipeline on the public reads, namely fastp trimming at Q25 and MiXCR clone calling, and kept in-frame beta chains. All rows with the same CDR3 protein become a single entry with the most common DNA and genes. In this sample the table shows over 450,000 distinct CDR3 sequences, roughly 13% of which occur a single time. The biggest ten clones account for around 13% of the sample.

This clonotype originated in a man aged 50-59 years who received an inactivated influenza vaccine. Donor details come from another sample of the same person, matched by shared clones. Sample: PBMCs from blood, taken roughly 46 days after vaccination. The chain joins TRBV29-1 to TRBJ2-2, with the identity of the D gene unclear. Read as DNA, the sequence is TGCAGCGTTGCCCAGACCGGGGAGCTGTTTTTT. It is translated as CSVAQTGELFF.